The 7 T cell receptor beta chains below all came from one sample that was sequenced in a study of graft-versus-host responses after intestinal transplantation. The antigens for these receptors are not known. The protocol was immunoSEQ multiplex PCR, while the TCRdb copy is restricted to in-frame clones and leaves out a portion. This repertoire shows tens of thousands of clones, about 89% found once; its top ten account for around 2.3%. Sequenced material: unstimulated CD8+ T cells sorted from spleen or lymph node cells, taken before intestinal transplant. Source of these receptors: a human donor who received an intestinal transplant.

The V and J genes are TRBV9 and TRBJ2-1; TRBD2 aligns across 7 bases. Germline assignment: CDR1 SGDLS and CDR2 YYNGEE. The CDR3 loop spans 18 amino acids. With 4 bases clipped from V and 14 bases from J, the junction kept 27 bases outside the gene matches. The CDR3 region is CASSPDGAGVGDITQKFF. The CDR3 nucleotides are TGTGCCAGCAGCCCCGACGGTGCGGGAGTGGGAGATATTACCCAGAAGTTCTTC.

As regards this clone: Different DNA sequences within this sample yield the same CDR3. This chain links TRBV5-1 with TRBJ1-4; TRBD1 is a possible D gene (6 bases). Trimming removed 5 bases at V and 0 bases at J, with 14 bases between. The CDR3 covers 16 residues. Looked up from germline, CDR1 is SGHRS and CDR2 is YFSETQ. The CDR3 loop reads CASSLGEGATNEKLFF. CDR3 in DNA: TGCGCCAGCAGTCTAGGGGAGGGGGCAACTAATGAAAAACTGTTTTTT.

The chain carries TRBV10-1 and TRBJ1-2; 8 bases fit TRBD1. Unmatched junction bases numbered 1, after V lost 3 bases and J lost 4 bases. Per germline, CDR1 WNHNN and CDR2 SYGVQD (reference sequence). This CDR3 contains 13 residues. CDR3 loop: CASSEQGVYGYTF. The CDR3 nucleotides are TGCGCCAGCAGTGAACAGGGGGTCTATGGCTACACCTTC.

This clone was detected only a few times. The rearrangement uses TRBV10-3 and TRBJ2-7; 7 bases align to TRBD1. The V and J ends lost 3 bases and 6 bases, in that order; junction bases with no gene match: 8. Germline CDR1 is ENHRY and CDR2 is SYGVKD. The CDR3 loop spans 14 amino acids. Here the CDR3 reads CAISDSGTVPEQYF. In nucleotides, the CDR3 is TGTGCCATCAGTGATTCGGGGACAGTCCCCGAGCAGTACTTC.

This sequence joins TRBV27 and TRBJ2-1; 8 bases align to TRBD2. The CDR3 spans 13 residues. Germline V CDR1 and CDR2: MNHEY, SMNVEV (reference sequence). The J segment lost 10 bases and the V segment lost 5 bases, leaving 7 bases of the junction unmatched. CDR3: CASSGLAGWEQFF. The CDR3 coding sequence is TGTGCCAGCAGTGGTCTAGCGGGCTGGGAGCAGTTCTTC.

The V call is TRBV7-9, the J call TRBJ2-2; TRBD1 matches 9 bases. The CDR3 spans 16 residues. The V segment lost 3 bases and the J segment 2 bases; nucleotides outside the gene matches: 4. From germline, CDR1 is SEHNR and CDR2 FQNEAQ (reference sequence). The CDR3 here is CASSFGTGINTGELFF. In nucleotides, the CDR3 is TGTGCCAGCAGCTTCGGGACAGGGATTAACACCGGGGAGCTGTTTTTT.

The genes are TRBV9 and TRBJ2-2; 8 nucleotides line up with TRBD2. CDR1 is SGDLS, CDR2 YYNGEE, per germline. This CDR3 is built from 16 residues. V was pared by 0 bases and J by 5 bases, with 6 bases of the junction left unmatched. DNA for the CDR3: TGTGCCAGCAGCGTAGGTGGTCTAGCGGGTACCGGGGAGCTGTTTTTT. It encodes CASSVGGLAGTGELFF.